Below are 28 T cell receptor beta chains sequenced from a single sample in a study of beta chain features in type 1 diabetes (dated by TCRdb to about 2018). The study at large found these results: In all four CD4+ subsets, TCRB CDR3 length was moderately but significantly shorter in type 1 diabetes patients.

The library was generated by the immunoSEQ multiplex PCR assay. All of the isolated RNA was reverse transcribed with the High Capacity cDNA Reverse Transcription Kit, so expressed TCRB transcripts were sequenced. TCRdb provides this immuneACCESS table in a form limited to in-frame rearrangements. Some clones are lacking; in checked studies, under half of them reflect an unresolved V gene, and why the rest are absent is not known. The sample profile shows about 700,000 clones; around 15% of them were found once. The top ten clonotypes cover approximately 0.021% of the sample. Their recognized antigens are unknown. The sequenced material came from naive CD4+ T cells from blood. The sample's cell subset or site label, in plain terms: true naive CD4+ T cells. All receptors come from a man aged 18 to 29 with type 1 diabetes.

V is TRBV14 and J is TRBJ1-2; no clear D gene. Trimming stripped 0 bases from V and 6 bases from J, with 11 bases between. Germline CDR1 is SGHDN and CDR2 is FVKESK. The CDR3 is made up of 14 amino acids. CDR3 sequence (DNA): TGTGCCAGCAGCCAAGAACCGGGTACGAATGGCTACACCTTC. This encodes CASSQEPGTNGYTF.

The gene calls are TRBV6-6 and TRBJ1-1; D is ambiguous. This CDR3 has 13 amino acids. The V gene lost 2 bases and the J gene lost 5 bases, with 9 bases spanning the gap. Germline loops: CDR1 MNHNY, CDR2 SVGAGI (reference sequence). The CDR3 here is CASSYVGETEAFF. The CDR3 nucleotides read TGTGCCAGCAGTTACGTGGGTGAAACTGAAGCTTTCTTT.

The J gene is TRBJ2-7, the V gene TRBV11-2; perhaps TRBD1 as D (5 bases). V lost 7 bases, J lost 2 bases, and 18 bases lay in between. This CDR3 comprises 15 residues. Germline assignment: CDR1 SGHAT and CDR2 FQNNGV. CDR3 DNA sequence: TGTGCCAGCACCTCAAGTGGCGCAGGGACCTACGAGCAGTACTTC. This translates into CASTSSGAGTYEQYF.

This clone appeared a single time. The V and J genes are TRBV6-1 and TRBJ1-1; no definite D call. With 1 base removed from V and 5 bases from J, the gap between germline ends came to 8 bases. In germline, CDR1 is MNHNS, CDR2 SASEGT. The CDR3 is made up of 13 amino acids. The CDR3 sequence: CASSEVPLTEAFF. The DNA of the CDR3 is TGTGCCAGCAGTGAAGTTCCCCTGACTGAAGCTTTCTTT.

This clone occurred a few times. The genes are TRBV7-9 and TRBJ1-4; no definite D call. Per germline, CDR1 SEHNR and CDR2 FQNEAQ (reference sequence). V lost 3 bases and J 7 bases, leaving 9 bases between the germline ends. This CDR3 has 13 amino acids. CDR3 nucleotide sequence: TGTGCCAGCAGCTTCATGGCTAGTGAAAAACTGTTTTTT. It is translated as CASSFMASEKLFF.

The gene calls are TRBV25-1 and TRBJ1-1; possibly TRBD1 for D (6 bases). Germline V lookup: CDR1 MGHDK, CDR2 SYGVNS. The germline V and J ends were trimmed by 5 bases and 6 bases, with 16 bases remaining between them. There are 14 residues in the CDR3. The CDR3, as DNA: TGTGCCAGCAGTCCCCCCGCGGGGGCGGCTGAAGCTTTCTTT. Translated: CASSPPAGAAEAFF.

The chain has TRBV7-6 and TRBJ1-4; D not resolved. V was pared by 0 bases and J by 1 base, with 6 bases between. The germline V gene encodes CDR1 SGHVS and CDR2 FNYEAQ. The CDR3 is 15 amino acids. CDR3 sequence (DNA): TGTGCCAGCAGCTTAGCGCTTGGAACTAATGAAAAACTGTTTTTT. Its translation: CASSLALGTNEKLFF.

This clone was seen more than once but under ten times. The chain couples TRBV7-2 to TRBJ2-1, with no clear D. The V gene's germline CDR1 is SGHTA and CDR2 FQGNSA. The CDR3 spans 15 residues. V was clipped by 0 bases and J by 0 bases, with 6 bases between them. This CDR3 reads CASSLAVPSYNEQFF. The CDR3, as DNA: TGTGCCAGCAGCTTAGCGGTCCCCTCCTACAATGAGCAGTTCTTC.

This clone was picked up one time. The chain joins TRBV13 to TRBJ2-2; 11 bases map to TRBD2. In germline, CDR1 is PRHDT, CDR2 FYEKMQ (reference sequence). The trim removed 5 bases at V and 4 bases at J, leaving 6 bases unmatched. CDR3 length: 16 amino acids. The CDR3 DNA follows: TGTGCCAGCAGCGCTCCTAGCGGGGGGTTCACCGGGGAGCTGTTTTTT. This sequence encodes CASSAPSGGFTGELFF. Variable domain in full (rest from reference TRBV13 and TRBJ2-2): AAGVIQSPRHLIKEKRETATLKCYPIPRHDTVYWYQQGPGQDPQFLISFYEKMQSDKGSIPDRFSAQQFSDYHSELNMSSLELGDSALYFCASSAPSGGFTGELFFGEGSRLTVL.

This clone has only a few counts. The chain recombines TRBV5-1 with TRBJ2-5; D call uncertain. This CDR3 is built from 13 residues. Per the germline V gene, CDR1 is SGHRS and CDR2 is YFSETQ. V lost 4 bases and J lost 4, with 11 bases in between. This CDR3 reads CASSGVGRETQYF. For the CDR3, the DNA is TGCGCCAGCAGCGGGGTAGGGCGAGAGACCCAGTACTTC.

The table lists this clone with a few counts. This chain connects TRBV6-6 to TRBJ1-2; D is uncertain. There are 11 residues in the CDR3. V was pared by 5 bases and J by 6 bases, with 7 bases between. CDR1 and CDR2 (germline): MNHNY, SVGAGI (reference sequence). The CDR3 DNA sequence: TGTGCCAGCAGTAACCCCGATGGCTACACCTTC. Translation gives CASSNPDGYTF.

This clone was detected only a few times. V and J are TRBV13 and TRBJ2-2; 8 bases are a match to TRBD1. With V trimmed by 4 bases and J by 6 bases, 10 bases remained unmatched. Germline assignment: CDR1 PRHDT and CDR2 FYEKMQ (reference sequence). The CDR3 extends over 16 amino acids. In DNA, the CDR3 is TGTGCCAGCAGCTCTCGGACAGGGAGTTTTGCCGGGGAGCTGTTTTTT. Protein product: CASSSRTGSFAGELFF.

This clone was seen more than once but under ten times. The chain links TRBV18 to TRBJ2-4; D is possibly TRBD1 or TRBD2 (5 bases each). The CDR3 runs 13 residues. The germline V and J ends were trimmed by 4 bases and 5 bases, with 9 bases remaining between them. Germline values: CDR1 KGHSH, CDR2 LQKENI. The CDR3 protein is CASSLLGENIQYF. The CDR3 region has the DNA TGTGCCAGCTCACTCCTGGGGGAAAACATTCAGTACTTC.

The rearrangement uses TRBV28 and TRBJ2-7; D call uncertain. Between the trimmed V and J ends, which lost 3 bases and 2 bases, there was a span of 11 bases. Per the germline V gene, CDR1 is MDHEN and CDR2 is SYDVKM. There are 14 residues in the CDR3. The CDR3 region is CASSFWPDTYEQYF. CDR3 coding DNA: TGTGCCAGCAGTTTTTGGCCGGATACCTACGAGCAGTACTTC.

This chain joins TRBV18 and TRBJ2-2; D gene unclear. Trimming left V 3 bases short and J 5 bases short, with 16 bases between. The germline V gene has CDR1 KGHSH and CDR2 LQKENI. The length of the CDR3 is 16 residues. Here the CDR3 DNA reads TGTGCCAGCTCACCGCCCTCTCCCGGAGCGACCGGGGAGCTGTTTTTT. It encodes CASSPPSPGATGELFF.

The chain employs TRBV9 and TRBJ2-7, with 7 bases aligning to TRBD1. The J segment lost 0 bases and the V segment lost 3 bases, leaving 6 bases of the junction unmatched. The CDR3 contains 15 residues. Germline-derived CDR1 and CDR2 are SGDLS and YYNGEE. This CDR3 is CASSATGDSSYEQYF. CDR3 coding DNA: TGTGCCAGCAGCGCCACAGGGGACAGCTCCTACGAGCAGTACTTC.

The table lists this clone with a few counts. Other DNA sequences in this specimen translate into the identical CDR3. The V gene is TRBV30, the J gene TRBJ2-4, with 10 bases matching TRBD2. V gave up 1 base and J gave up 7 bases; unmatched junction bases: 1. The CDR3 totals 13 residues. The germline CDR1 and CDR2 sequences are GTSNPN and SVGIG (reference sequence). The CDR3 nucleotides read TGTGCCTGGAGTGGAGCGGGGGGGAACATTCAGTACTTC. This gives the protein CAWSGAGGNIQYF.

The rearrangement links TRBV6-6 to TRBJ2-5; 7 bases are a match to TRBD1. The length of the CDR3 is 14 residues. In germline, CDR1 is MNHNY, CDR2 SVGAGI (reference sequence). J was trimmed by 5 bases and V by 2 bases; bases with no gene match: 5. CDR3 region: CASSYQGVGETQYF. In DNA, the CDR3 is TGTGCCAGCAGTTACCAGGGGGTAGGGGAGACCCAGTACTTC.

The chain has TRBV7-6 and TRBJ1-5; no firm D call. V lost 1 base to trimming and J lost 7 bases, with 8 bases between them. The V gene's germline CDR1 is SGHVS and CDR2 FNYEAQ. The CDR3 length is 13 residues. CDR3 amino acids: CASSLGSWQPQHF. The DNA of the CDR3 is TGTGCCAGCAGCTTAGGAAGTTGGCAGCCCCAGCATTTT.

This sequence joins TRBV7-3 and TRBJ2-5; 10 bases match TRBD2. This CDR3 comprises 16 residues. Germline CDR1 SGHTA, CDR2 FQGTGA. Germline trimming cut 0 bases from V and 4 bases from J; bases unmatched to any gene: 5. The CDR3, as DNA: TGTGCCAGCAGCTTAACCCCTAGCGGGGGCGTAGAGACCCAGTACTTC. Translated, it gives CASSLTPSGGVETQYF.

This clone has more than one count but fewer than ten. The chain links TRBV4-1 to TRBJ2-3; D is unresolved. Trimming removed 1 base from V and 5 bases from J, with 4 bases in between. Per germline, CDR1 MGHRA and CDR2 YSYEKL. The CDR3 runs 12 residues. Here the CDR3 DNA reads TGCGCCAGCAGCCAAGCCGGAGATACGCAGTATTTT. The encoded protein is CASSQAGDTQYF.

This clone has a handful of counts. V is TRBV6-5 and J is TRBJ2-3, with 9 positions matching TRBD2. The CDR3 is made up of 16 amino acids. The germline V gene has CDR1 MNHEY and CDR2 SVGAGI. The J segment lost 14 bases and the V segment lost 0 bases, leaving 15 bases of the junction unmatched. CDR3 nucleotides: TGTGCCAGCAGTTACTCGGACGCAGCGGGGGGCCTCCTAAGGTATTTT. Translating gives CASSYSDAAGGLLRYF.

This clone was observed a few times. V usage is TRBV6-5 and J usage is TRBJ1-1; D gene unclear. V lost 2 bases and J 0 bases, leaving 7 bases between the germline ends. Looked up from germline, CDR1 is MNHEY and CDR2 is SVGAGI. The CDR3 is 14 residues long. In DNA, the CDR3 is TGTGCCAGCAGTTACGGGCCCATGAACACTGAAGCTTTCTTT. Encoded protein: CASSYGPMNTEAFF.

For this clone: This specimen includes other DNA sequences encoding the same CDR3. This sequence joins TRBV28 and TRBJ1-2, with D tentatively TRBD1 (5 bases). This CDR3 is 12 amino acids long. In germline, CDR1 is MDHEN, CDR2 SYDVKM. Trimming shortened V by 3 bases and J by 4 bases, and 6 bases separated the two germline ends. CDR3 sequence (DNA): TGTGCCAGCAGTTTTAGGGGCTATGGCTACACCTTC. It codes for CASSFRGYGYTF.

The sample holds a few counts of this clone. The chain carries TRBV30 and TRBJ2-1, with 11 bases matching TRBD1. Germline loops: CDR1 GTSNPN, CDR2 SVGIG (reference sequence). The V segment lost 0 bases and the J segment 7 bases; nucleotides outside the gene matches: 5. This CDR3 region has 15 residues. CDR3 sequence: CAWSVTGTGGNEQFF. The CDR3 region has the DNA TGTGCCTGGAGTGTAACCGGGACAGGGGGAAATGAGCAGTTCTTC.

Only a few counts were recorded for this clone. The J gene is TRBJ1-2, the V gene TRBV30; 7 nucleotides agree with TRBD1. Germline trimming cut 2 bases from V and 8 bases from J; bases unmatched to any gene: 11. Germline CDR1 and CDR2: GTSNPN and SVGIG (reference sequence). This CDR3 region has 14 residues. Here the CDR3 DNA reads TGTGCCTGGAGTCCTCCTCGGGACAGAAAAGGCTACACCTTC. It yields the protein CAWSPPRDRKGYTF.

Only a few counts were recorded for this clone. CDR3 in DNA: TGCGCCAGCAGCCAAGACGTCCCGACAGTGGGCTATGGCTACACCTTC. Its protein is CASSQDVPTVGYGYTF. The chain links TRBV4-1 to TRBJ1-2; D is perhaps TRBD1 (5 bases). CDR1 is MGHRA, CDR2 YSYEKL, per germline. This CDR3 has 16 amino acids. With 0 bases removed from V and 4 bases from J, the gap between germline ends came to 15 bases.

J is TRBJ2-2 and V is TRBV7-9, with TRBD2 as a possible D gene (6 bases). CDR1 is SEHNR and CDR2 is FQNEAQ in the germline V gene (reference sequence). The CDR3 has 16 amino acids. Trimming removed 7 bases from V and 7 bases from J, with 22 bases in between. The CDR3 bases are TGTGCCAGCAACCCCCCCCAGGGCGGGGTGTTCGGGGAGCTGTTTTTT. It specifies CASNPPQGGVFGELFF.